Listed here are 18 T cell receptor beta chains from one sample, sequenced in a study of graft-versus-host responses after intestinal transplantation. The data were produced by immunoSEQ multiplex PCR, yet TCRdb's version contains in-frame clones alone and is incomplete. The repertoire holds approximately 15,000 clones, approximately 28% seen once, with around 3% in the top ten. Investigators plated approximately 200,000 CFSE-labeled responder cells together with approximately 200,000 irradiated stimulator cells labeled with violet dye. The sequences come from alloreactive CD8+ T cells from a mixed lymphocyte reaction culture, collected before intestinal transplant. This sample's subset: CFSE-low proliferating T cells sorted from approximately 6-day pre-transplant mixed lymphocyte reaction (GvH or HvG direction). Receptor source: a human patient who received an intestinal transplant.

This clone was detected only a few times. V and J are TRBV7-6 and TRBJ2-5, with a weak D call TRBD1 (6 bases). Germline V gene data show CDR1 as SGHVS and CDR2 as FNYEAQ. The V end was cut by 0 bases, the J end by 2 bases, with 10 bases between. The length of the CDR3 is 15 residues. The CDR3 loop reads CASSLAPRGQETQYF. DNA of the CDR3: TGTGCCAGCAGCTTAGCCCCTAGGGGGCAAGAGACCCAGTACTTC.

The genes are TRBV28 and TRBJ2-1, with D unresolved. The V and J ends lost 2 bases and 6 bases respectively, with 8 bases between them. Germline-derived CDR1 and CDR2 are MDHEN and SYDVKM. The CDR3 is 13 residues long. The CDR3, as DNA: TGTGCCAGCAGTTTAGCAATCTCCAATGAGCAGTTCTTC. Its translation: CASSLAISNEQFF. The full variable domain, rest sourced from reference TRBV28 and TRBJ2-1, is DVKVTQSSRYLVKRTGEKVFLECVQDMDHENMFWYRQDPGLGLRLIYFSYDVKMKEKGDIPEGYSVSREKKERFSLILESASTNQTSMYLCASSLAISNEQFFGPGTRLTVL.

The rearrangement uses TRBV27 and TRBJ2-7, with TRBD2 identical over 12 bases. Germline loops: CDR1 MNHEY, CDR2 SMNVEV (reference sequence). With V trimmed by 5 bases and J by 4 bases, 6 bases remained unmatched. This CDR3 contains 15 residues. Written as DNA, the CDR3 is TGTGCCAGCAGTGTCCTAGCGGGAGGGCCATACGAGCAGTACTTC. Translating it yields CASSVLAGGPYEQYF.

This clone was counted only a few times. The gene calls are TRBV2 and TRBJ1-1; D may be TRBD1 (6 bases). Deletions cut 9 bases from V and 2 bases from J, with 13 bases between. CDR1 SNHLY and CDR2 FYNNEI come from the germline V gene. This CDR3 comprises 13 residues. In DNA form, the CDR3 reads TGTGCCAGTTCCGGGACACTAAACACTGAAGCTTTCTTT. The encoded protein is CASSGTLNTEAFF. The complete variable domain, with remaining parts taken from reference TRBV2 and TRBJ1-1, reads EPEVTQTPSHQVTQMGQEVILRCVPISNHLYFYWYRQILGQKVEFLVSFYNNEISEKSEIFDDQFSVERPDGSNFTLKIRSTKLEDSAMYFCASSGTLNTEAFFGQGTRLTVV.

The chain is built from TRBV4-2 and TRBJ2-7; 14 bases line up with TRBD2. Germline V gene sequence: CDR1 LGHNA, CDR2 YNFKEQ. This CDR3 spans 16 amino acids. The junction had 0 bases not matched to a gene; V was cut back by 1 base and J by 1 base. CDR3 sequence (DNA): TGTGCCAGCAGCCAAGGGACTAGCGGGGGGTCCTACGAGCAGTACTTC. This codes for CASSQGTSGGSYEQYF.

The chain carries TRBV5-1 and TRBJ1-6, with TRBD1 matching 8 bases. J gave up 5 bases and V 1 base, and 5 bases lay outside the gene matches. The CDR3 is 16 amino acids. CDR1 is SGHRS and CDR2 is YFSETQ in the germline V gene. The CDR3, as DNA: TGCGCCAGCAGCTTGTTGACAGGGGAGCATAATTCACCCCTCCACTTT. Protein: CASSLLTGEHNSPLHF.

This clone is labeled as medium-sized. The chain employs TRBV27 and TRBJ2-1; D might be TRBD1 (5 bases). The CDR3 loop spans 12 amino acids. V lost 2 bases, J lost 6 bases, and 5 bases lay in between. Germline V gene lookup returns CDR1 MNHEY and CDR2 SMNVEV (reference sequence). In nucleotides, the CDR3 is TGTGCCAGCAGTTTACAGGGCAATGAGCAGTTCTTC. This sequence encodes CASSLQGNEQFF.

J is TRBJ2-7 and V is TRBV5-4; D might be TRBD2 (5 bases). V was trimmed by 0 bases and J by 4 bases, leaving 11 bases between them. The CDR3 runs 14 residues. Germline CDR1 and CDR2: SGHNT and YYREEE (reference sequence). The CDR3 DNA sequence: TGTGCCAGCAGCTTGGGTATCCGGGGTTACGAGCAGTACTTC. Protein: CASSLGIRGYEQYF.

This rearrangement joins TRBV5-1 to TRBJ2-1; 7 nucleotides align to TRBD1. The CDR3 extends over 14 amino acids. The trim removed 6 bases at V and 6 bases at J, leaving 9 bases unmatched. The germline CDR1 and CDR2 sequences are SGHRS and YFSETQ. The CDR3 loop is CASNPTRGFNEQFF. CDR3 bases: TGCGCCAGCAACCCTACCAGGGGGTTCAATGAGCAGTTCTTC. Full variable domain (rest looked up from reference TRBV5-1 and TRBJ2-1): KAGVTQTPRYLIKTRGQQVTLSCSPISGHRSVSWYQQTPGQGLQFLFEYFSETQRNKGNFPGRFSGRQFSNSRSEMNVSTLELGDSALYLCASNPTRGFNEQFFGPGTRLTVL.

The chain couples TRBV6-5 to TRBJ1-1; 7 bases are a match to TRBD1. This CDR3 spans 11 amino acids. V dropped 8 bases and J dropped 5; count of bases not matched to a gene: 2. From germline, CDR1 is MNHEY and CDR2 SVGAGI. In DNA form, the CDR3 reads TGTGCCAGCTCAGGGGGAACTGAAGCTTTCTTT. It is translated as CASSGGTEAFF.

This chain uses TRBV6-6 with TRBJ2-5; D call uncertain. Trimming took 5 bases from V and 2 from J, leaving 3 bases between them. CDR3 size: 11 residues. The V gene's germline CDR1 is MNHNY and CDR2 SVGAGI (reference sequence). The CDR3 here is CASSEQETQYF. The CDR3 DNA follows: TGTGCCAGCAGTGAACAAGAGACCCAGTACTTC.

This clone has more than one count but fewer than ten. The genes are TRBV5-1 and TRBJ2-7, with D perhaps TRBD1 or TRBD2 (5 bases each). Per germline, CDR1 SGHRS and CDR2 YFSETQ. The V gene lost 4 bases and the J gene lost 2 bases, with 16 bases spanning the gap. The CDR3 covers 15 residues. CDR3 coding DNA: TGCGCCAGCAGCGTGGGACGGACGAATACCTACGAGCAGTACTTC. Translated: CASSVGRTNTYEQYF. The whole variable domain, remainder taken from reference TRBV5-1 and TRBJ2-7, is KAGVTQTPRYLIKTRGQQVTLSCSPISGHRSVSWYQQTPGQGLQFLFEYFSETQRNKGNFPGRFSGRQFSNSRSEMNVSTLELGDSALYLCASSVGRTNTYEQYFGPGTRLTVT.

The genes are TRBV11-2 and TRBJ2-5; 11 bases are a match to TRBD2. After removal of 5 bases from V and 2 bases from J, the junction contained 7 bases not matched to a gene. This CDR3 comprises 16 residues. Germline CDR1 and CDR2: SGHAT and FQNNGV. CDR3 sequence: CASSPLTSGIQETQYF. CDR3 nucleotide sequence: TGTGCCAGCAGCCCGCTGACTAGCGGGATACAAGAGACCCAGTACTTC. The variable domain in full, completed from reference TRBV11-2 and TRBJ2-5, reads EAGVAQSPRYKIIEKRQSVAFWCNPISGHATLYWYQQILGQGPKLLIQFQNNGVVDDSQLPKDRFSAERLKGVDSTLKIQPAKLEDSAVYLCASSPLTSGIQETQYFGPGTRLLVL.

This clone was observed a handful of times. The chain joins TRBV7-9 to TRBJ1-5; D remains ambiguous. Germline assignment: CDR1 SEHNR and CDR2 FQNEAQ (reference sequence). Trimming cost V 3 bases and J 3 bases, with 9 bases left between them. This CDR3 has 14 residues. The DNA for the CDR3 is TGTGCCAGCAGCTTGAGAGGCTCCAATCAGCCCCAGCATTTT. It is translated as CASSLRGSNQPQHF.

This clone was counted ten times or more. This chain uses TRBV9 with TRBJ2-7; TRBD1 aligns across 10 bases. Germline assignment: CDR1 SGDLS and CDR2 YYNGEE. After removal of 3 bases from V and 3 bases from J, the junction contained 6 bases not matched to a gene. There are 15 residues in the CDR3. The CDR3 coding sequence is TGTGCCAGCAGCGCGGGGGACAGGGGACTCTACGAGCAGTACTTC. This translates into CASSAGDRGLYEQYF.

The chain has TRBV6-6 and TRBJ2-1; 10 nucleotides match TRBD2. Germline V gene lookup returns CDR1 MNHNY and CDR2 SVGAGI (reference sequence). The J segment lost 3 bases and the V segment lost 0 bases, leaving 2 bases of the junction unmatched. There are 16 residues in the CDR3. CDR3 coding DNA: TGTGCCAGCAGTTACTCGAGCGGGGGGGACTACAATGAGCAGTTCTTC. Encoded protein: CASSYSSGGDYNEQFF.

V usage is TRBV30 and J usage is TRBJ1-1; maybe TRBD1 (5 bases). The CDR3 loop spans 16 amino acids. Germline values: CDR1 GTSNPN, CDR2 SVGIG (reference sequence). V was shortened by 3 bases and J by 0 bases, with 17 bases between the two germline ends. The DNA for the CDR3 is TGTGCCTGGAGAAAGACTGTGGGACGCATGAACACTGAAGCTTTCTTT. Protein: CAWRKTVGRMNTEAFF.

This clone was detected only a few times. The CDR3 bases are TGCGCCAGCAGCCCCGGACAGTATTCGGACGAGCAGTACTTC. Translated, it gives CASSPGQYSDEQYF. The chain joins TRBV4-1 to TRBJ2-7; maybe TRBD1 (6 bases). This CDR3 is 14 amino acids long. CDR1 and CDR2 from the germline V gene are MGHRA and YSYEKL. The ends were cut back, 4 bases at V and 5 bases at J, with 15 bases in the middle.